This T cell receptor beta chain was documented in a study of CD8+ T cells in alopecia areata. Germline V CDR1 and CDR2: MNHEY, SVGAGI. The ends were cut back, 2 bases at V and 4 bases at J, with 11 bases in the middle. This CDR3 spans 14 amino acids. Investigators isolated RNA and reverse transcribed it into cDNA to act as the sequencing template. Generated by immunoSEQ multiplex PCR, the TCRdb table keeps only in-frame clones and is missing some. The sample has about 180,000 clones, just over 65% seen once. In alopecia areata patients, both lesional scalp punch biopsies and peripheral blood were collected. Worth noting for this clone: No antigen is known for it.

Study-wide findings and caveats: Scalp sequencing captures resident alphabeta T cells of normal skin too. Higher clonality was seen in lesional scalp than in normal scalp, especially in alopecia totalis/universalis.

This chain connects TRBV6-5 to TRBJ1-1; maybe TRBD1 (5 bases). Specimen: CD8+ T cells sorted from blood, collected at week 0. This sequence was found in a human donor with alopecia areata. The CDR3 here is CASSYGALATEAFF. In nucleotides, the CDR3 is TGTGCCAGCAGTTACGGGGCGTTGGCCACTGAAGCTTTCTTT.